Listed here are 13 T cell receptor beta chains from one sample, sequenced in a study of OX40 agonist ivuxolimab in advanced cancers. The repertoire was sequenced with immunoSEQ multiplex PCR; TCRdb's copy has only in-frame clones and lacks some. The profile shows 90,000 to 95,000 clones, 84% of them singletons. Sample: CD4+ or CD8+ T cells sorted from blood, taken in a trial of the OX40 agonist ivuxolimab. These receptors were collected from an adult with an advanced solid tumor such as melanoma, head and neck, liver or kidney cancer.

The V call is TRBV7-2, the J call TRBJ2-5; 9 bases agree with TRBD1. With V trimmed by 3 bases and J by 4 bases, 12 bases remained unmatched. This CDR3 is 17 amino acids long. The germline V gene encodes CDR1 SGHTA and CDR2 FQGNSA. The CDR3 is CASSFRTGGVLSETQYF. As DNA, the CDR3 is TGTGCCAGCAGCTTTCGTACAGGGGGCGTGCTTTCAGAGACCCAGTACTTC.

This chain joins TRBV6-6 and TRBJ2-3; TRBD1 aligns across 11 bases. This CDR3 region has 15 residues. Germline CDR1 is MNHNY and CDR2 is SVGAGI (reference sequence). J lost 3 bases, V lost 8 bases, and 7 bases had no gene match. The CDR3 region has the DNA TGTGCCAGCGGTAGGGACAGGGGGTTTACAGATACGCAGTATTTT. Its protein product is CASGRDRGFTDTQYF.

This chain links TRBV6-1 with TRBJ1-6; possible D gene TRBD1, 6 bases. The CDR3 contains 19 residues. The germline V gene has CDR1 MNHNS and CDR2 SASEGT. The V and J ends lost 4 bases and 5 bases respectively, with 24 bases between them. The CDR3 DNA sequence: TGTGCCAGCAGTGCCCTCATTCGGCGGGGGGCGCGCAATAATTCACCCCTCCACTTT. This sequence encodes CASSALIRRGARNNSPLHF.

This clone was seen only a few times. This chain connects TRBV11-1 to TRBJ2-1; D remains unclear. The germline gives CDR1 SGHAT, CDR2 FQDESV (reference sequence). The CDR3 length is 14 residues. The V gene lost 2 bases and the J gene lost 4 bases, with 9 bases spanning the gap. The CDR3 DNA reads as TGTGCCAGCAGCTTACGAGTGGGATACAATGAGCAGTTCTTC. Translating gives CASSLRVGYNEQFF. Based on the CDR3 plus reference TRBV11-1 and TRBJ2-1, the full variable domain is EAEVAQSPRYKITEKSQAVAFWCDPISGHATLYWYRQILGQGPELLVQFQDESVVDDSQLPKDRFSAERLKGVDSTLKIQPAELGDSAMYLCASSLRVGYNEQFFGPGTRLTVL.

The V gene is TRBV4-3, the J gene TRBJ1-5, with unresolved D. Germline CDR1 reads LGHNA; CDR2 reads YSLEER. The CDR3 is 15 residues long. With 1 base removed from V and 7 bases from J, the gap between germline ends came to 14 bases. The CDR3 DNA reads as TGCGCCAGCAGCCAAGGGGCGGATATCGGGCAGCCCCAGCATTTT. Translated, it gives CASSQGADIGQPQHF.

This sequence joins TRBV7-9 and TRBJ2-1; 10 bases map to TRBD1. The junction had 9 bases not matched to a gene; V was cut back by 6 bases and J by 7 bases. Germline CDR1 is SEHNR and CDR2 is FQNEAQ (reference sequence). The CDR3 length is 15 residues. CDR3 sequence (DNA): TGTGCCAGCAGTCGGGGACAGGGGATTTTAAATGAGCAGTTCTTC. Its protein is CASSRGQGILNEQFF. The full variable domain, its missing parts supplied by reference TRBV7-9 and TRBJ2-1, is DTGVSQNPRHKITKRGQNVTFRCDPISEHNRLYWYRQTLGQGPEFLTYFQNEAQLEKSRLLSDRFSAERPKGSFSTLEIQRTEQGDSAMYLCASSRGQGILNEQFFGPGTRLTVL.

This sequence joins TRBV5-1 and TRBJ2-4; no firm D call. Trimming cost V 0 bases and J 7 bases, with 11 bases left between them. In germline, CDR1 is SGHRS, CDR2 YFSETQ. The CDR3 is made up of 14 amino acids. The CDR3 region is CASSLGRARNIQYF. The DNA of the CDR3 is TGCGCCAGCAGCTTGGGAAGGGCCAGGAACATTCAGTACTTC.

The chain joins TRBV14 to TRBJ1-2, with TRBD1 matching 9 bases. The CDR3 length is 16 residues. The germline gives CDR1 SGHDN, CDR2 FVKESK. V gave up 4 bases and J gave up 2 bases; unmatched junction bases: 8. The CDR3 loop reads CASSLTPGQGNYGYTF. The CDR3 nucleotides read TGTGCCAGCAGCCTCACTCCGGGACAGGGAAACTATGGCTACACCTTC. Supplemented by reference TRBV14 and TRBJ1-2, the full variable domain reads EAGVTQFPSHSVIEKGQTVTLRCDPISGHDNLYWYRRVMGKEIKFLLHFVKESKQDESGMPNNRFLAERTGGTYSTLKVQPAELEDSGVYFCASSLTPGQGNYGYTFGSGTRLTVV.

This clone was seen once. The J gene is TRBJ2-7, the V gene TRBV5-1; D is undetermined. Germline V gene lookup returns CDR1 SGHRS and CDR2 YFSETQ. The CDR3 runs to 10 residues. The V gene lost 6 bases and the J gene lost 9 bases, with 10 bases spanning the gap. Here the CDR3 DNA reads TGCGCCAGCACCGACCCAGGGCAGTACGTC. As protein: CASTDPGQYV.

V usage is TRBV11-2 and J usage is TRBJ1-1; D is uncertain. CDR1 is SGHAT, CDR2 FQNNGV, per germline. CDR3 length equals 14 residues. V dropped 4 bases and J dropped 0 bases, with 9 bases sitting between them. CDR3 bases: TGTGCCAGCAGCTCCACAGAGATGAACACTGAAGCTTTCTTT. Translated: CASSSTEMNTEAFF.

V is TRBV11-1 and J is TRBJ2-5; the D gene is possibly TRBD2 (5 bases). The V and J ends lost 1 base and 4 bases respectively, with 10 bases between them. This CDR3 contains 14 residues. Germline assignment: CDR1 SGHAT and CDR2 FQDESV (reference sequence). CDR3 sequence: CASSLVLASETQYF. The CDR3 bases are TGTGCCAGCAGCTTAGTGCTAGCATCAGAGACCCAGTACTTC.

The chain is built from TRBV5-6 and TRBJ2-7; 7 bases line up with TRBD2. The germline gives CDR1 SGHDT, CDR2 YYEEEE. This CDR3 is built from 14 residues. V lost 1 base and J lost 4; bases outside the gene matches: 5. DNA of the CDR3: TGTGCCAGCAGCTTGCAAGGGAGGGAATACGAGCAGTACTTC. Amino acid sequence: CASSLQGREYEQYF. Full variable domain (outside the CDR3, taken from reference TRBV5-6 and TRBJ2-7): DAGVTQSPTHLIKTRGQQVTLRCSPKSGHDTVSWYQQALGQGPQFIFQYYEEEERQRGNFPDRFSGHQFPNYSSELNVNALLLGDSALYLCASSLQGREYEQYFGPGTRLTVT.

The chain combines TRBV4-3 with TRBJ2-3; possibly TRBD1 for D (5 bases). Per the germline V gene, CDR1 is LGHNA and CDR2 is YSLEER. The CDR3 contains 14 residues. The V and J ends lost 0 bases and 11 bases respectively, with 15 bases between them. The CDR3 sequence is CASSQETGPNGQYF. Here the CDR3 DNA reads TGCGCCAGCAGCCAAGAAACAGGCCCGAATGGGCAGTATTTT.